The T cell receptor (beta chain) under discussion was sequenced for a study of T cells after yellow fever vaccination. Trimming shortened V by 4 bases and J by 0 bases, and 11 bases separated the two germline ends. This CDR3 region has 14 residues. Germline assignment: CDR1 SGHRS and CDR2 YFSETQ. There are many counts of this clonotype. 5'RACE template switching produced TCR cDNA carrying a universal primer site and UMIs. TCRdb fed the 5' RACE reads into MiXCR, producing one record per CDR3 protein. The sample carries some 340,000 distinct CDR3 sequences, about 4% recorded once. The specimen comprised PBMCs, sampled 5 days after the yellow fever booster vaccination. The TCR originated in a man between 18 and 35 years old who received the YFV17D yellow fever vaccine. The V call is TRBV5-1, the J call TRBJ2-7, with TRBD1 as a possible D gene (6 bases). This CDR3 is CASSPQGSSYEQYF. Here the CDR3 DNA reads TGCGCCAGCAGCCCACAGGGAAGCTCCTACGAGCAGTACTTC.